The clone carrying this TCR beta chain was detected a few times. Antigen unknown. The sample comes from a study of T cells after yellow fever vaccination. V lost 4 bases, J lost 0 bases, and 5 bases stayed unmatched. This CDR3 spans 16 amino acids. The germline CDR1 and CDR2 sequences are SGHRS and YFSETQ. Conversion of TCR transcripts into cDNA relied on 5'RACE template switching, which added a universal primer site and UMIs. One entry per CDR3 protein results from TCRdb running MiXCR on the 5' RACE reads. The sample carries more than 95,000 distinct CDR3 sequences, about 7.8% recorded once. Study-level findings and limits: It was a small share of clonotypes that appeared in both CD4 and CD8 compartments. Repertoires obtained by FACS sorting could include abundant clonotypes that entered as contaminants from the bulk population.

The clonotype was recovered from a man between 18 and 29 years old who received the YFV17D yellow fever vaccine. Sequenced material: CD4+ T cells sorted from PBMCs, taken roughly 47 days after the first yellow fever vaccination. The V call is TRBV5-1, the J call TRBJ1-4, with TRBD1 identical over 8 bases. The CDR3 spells CASSTGQDATNEKLFF. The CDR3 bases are TGCGCCAGCAGCACGGGACAGGACGCAACTAATGAAAAACTGTTTTTT.